Shown below are 17 T cell receptor beta chains from a single sample sequenced in a study of blood T cell repertoires in COVID-19. Clones were sequenced by immunoSEQ multiplex PCR, and TCRdb holds only the in-frame ones, with some missing. The sample has some 300,000 clones, 70% to 90% seen once. Sequenced: peripheral blood. The receptors were gathered from a woman in her twenties or thirties who had recovered from COVID-19.

This chain uses TRBV9 with TRBJ1-2, with D hard to call. The V and J ends lost 0 bases and 5 bases respectively, with 14 bases between them. The V gene's germline CDR1 is SGDLS and CDR2 YYNGEE. The CDR3 has 15 amino acids. CDR3 sequence (DNA): TGTGCCAGCAGCGTAGCCCCCGCGAGGGTATATGGCTACACCTTC. Protein: CASSVAPARVYGYTF.

This clone has a single count. V is TRBV7-9 and J is TRBJ1-5; perhaps TRBD1 as D (5 bases). V lost 4 bases and J 2 bases, leaving 9 bases between the germline ends. Germline CDR1 reads SEHNR; CDR2 reads FQNEAQ (reference sequence). CDR3 length equals 14 residues. The CDR3 coding sequence is TGTGCCAGCAGCTCGTTGACAGGCAATCAGCCCCAGCATTTT. Encoded protein: CASSSLTGNQPQHF.

The CDR3 loop reads CASSPLAGGNTGELFF. The DNA of the CDR3 is TGTGCCAGCAGCCCGTTAGCGGGGGGGAACACCGGGGAGCTGTTTTTT. This chain connects TRBV11-2 to TRBJ2-2; 10 bases fit TRBD2. This CDR3 is 16 amino acids long. Germline V gene lookup returns CDR1 SGHAT and CDR2 FQNNGV. V was pared by 5 bases and J by 1 base, with 4 bases of the junction left unmatched.

V gene TRBV7-8 combines with J gene TRBJ2-5, with 8 bases fitting TRBD1. The CDR3 consists of 14 residues. In germline, CDR1 is SGHVS, CDR2 FQNEAQ. The trim removed 5 bases at V and 2 bases at J, leaving 4 bases unmatched. DNA of the CDR3: TGTGCCAGCAGCGCGCGGACAGGGCAAGAGACCCAGTACTTC. Amino acids: CASSARTGQETQYF.

The chain is built from TRBV19 and TRBJ1-1; D may be TRBD1 (5 bases). The germline V gene has CDR1 LNHDA and CDR2 SQIVND (reference sequence). This CDR3 has 14 residues. Trimming took 7 bases from V and 7 from J, leaving 19 bases between them. DNA of the CDR3: TGTGCCAGTATCCCCCCAGGGAGGTTTGGTGAAGCTTTCTTT. The encoded protein is CASIPPGRFGEAFF.

This clone was counted a few times. The chain couples TRBV11-2 to TRBJ1-2, with D unresolved. The CDR3 covers 16 residues. V was pared by 7 bases and J by 3 bases, with 21 bases between. Per the germline V gene, CDR1 is SGHAT and CDR2 is FQNNGV. The CDR3 loop is CASTTFFGFSDYGYTF. The CDR3 DNA sequence: TGTGCCAGCACCACTTTCTTTGGTTTTTCCGACTATGGCTACACCTTC.

J is TRBJ1-5 and V is TRBV6-1, with D maybe TRBD1 (5 bases). V lost 2 bases and J 7 bases, leaving 21 bases between the germline ends. CDR1 is MNHNS and CDR2 is SASEGT in the germline V gene. This CDR3 spans 17 amino acids. Here the CDR3 reads CASSESVWGEGGQPQHF. The CDR3 coding sequence is TGTGCCAGCAGTGAATCAGTATGGGGGGAGGGAGGGCAGCCCCAGCATTTT.

The chain couples TRBV6-4 to TRBJ2-3; D is undetermined. V was clipped by 0 bases and J by 0 bases, with 7 bases between them. The germline V gene encodes CDR1 MRHNA and CDR2 SNTAGT. The CDR3 runs 15 residues. The CDR3 region is CASSDSAASTDTQYF. DNA of the CDR3: TGTGCCAGCAGTGACTCGGCGGCTAGCACAGATACGCAGTATTTT.

The chain links TRBV7-6 to TRBJ2-7, with 7 positions matching TRBD1. The CDR3 has 15 amino acids. Germline CDR1 SGHVS, CDR2 FNYEAQ. V shed 1 base and J 5 bases; nucleotides not matched to a gene: 8. CDR3 protein: CASSLVAQGVNEQYF. DNA for the CDR3: TGTGCCAGCAGCTTAGTCGCCCAGGGGGTTAACGAGCAGTACTTC.

This chain connects TRBV11-3 to TRBJ2-3; no clear D gene. The germline gives CDR1 SGHNT, CDR2 YENEEA. This CDR3 region has 12 residues. V was pared by 5 bases and J by 6 bases, with 9 bases between. DNA for the CDR3: TGTGCCAGCAGCCCCACCGGGGATACGCAGTATTTT. Translating gives CASSPTGDTQYF. Full variable domain (remainder filled in from reference TRBV11-3 and TRBJ2-3): EAGVVQSPRYKIIEKKQPVAFWCNPISGHNTLYWYLQNLGQGPELLIRYENEEAVDDSQLPKDRFSAERLKGVDSTLKIQPAELGDSAVYLCASSPTGDTQYFGPGTRLTVL.

About this clone itself: At the DNA level, this CDR3 is encoded by other sequences in the same sample as well. The chain uses TRBV6-5 and TRBJ1-1; 7 bases match TRBD1. Germline assignment: CDR1 MNHEY and CDR2 SVGAGI. CDR3 size: 14 residues. The J segment lost 3 bases and the V segment lost 5 bases, leaving 6 bases of the junction unmatched. CDR3 sequence reads: CASSRQGGDTEAFF. The CDR3 DNA follows: TGTGCCAGCAGTCGACAGGGCGGAGACACTGAAGCTTTCTTT.

The V and J genes are TRBV3-1 (or the pseudogene TRBV3-2) and TRBJ1-3; 8 positions agree with TRBD1. V lost 4 bases and J lost 9; bases outside the gene matches: 8. Germline V gene sequence: CDR1 LGHDT, CDR2 YNNKEL (reference sequence). CDR3 size: 14 residues. In DNA form, the CDR3 reads TGTGCCAGCAGCCCGACAGGGGAAGTGGGCACCATATATTTT. It translates to CASSPTGEVGTIYF.

The chain's CDR3 is CSGGQGDYEQYF. The DNA of the CDR3 is TGCAGCGGGGGACAGGGGGACTACGAGCAGTACTTC. The gene calls are TRBV29-1 and TRBJ2-7; TRBD1 matches at 11 bases. The germline CDR1 and CDR2 sequences are SQVTM and ANQGSEA. CDR3 length: 12 amino acids. V lost 7 bases, J lost 3 bases, and 2 bases stayed unmatched.

V is TRBV5-4 and J is TRBJ1-5; D uncertain. Germline CDR1 reads SGHNT; CDR2 reads YYREEE (reference sequence). V was cut by 4 bases and J by 0 bases, with 5 bases left in between. The CDR3 covers 13 residues. The DNA for the CDR3 is TGTGCCAGCAGCCGGGATAGCAATCAGCCCCAGCATTTT. Amino acids: CASSRDSNQPQHF.

This clone was found once. The chain is built from TRBV6-5 and TRBJ1-2; 7 positions agree with TRBD1. Germline V gives CDR1 MNHEY, CDR2 SVGAGI. The junction had 6 bases not matched to a gene; V was cut back by 6 bases and J by 5 bases. This CDR3 is built from 13 residues. The chain's CDR3 is CASSTGTEYGYTF. CDR3 bases: TGTGCCAGCAGCACAGGGACAGAGTATGGCTACACCTTC.

The chain combines TRBV10-3 with TRBJ1-6; perhaps TRBD1 as D (5 bases). This CDR3 spans 14 amino acids. CDR1 and CDR2 from the germline V gene are ENHRY and SYGVKD. Between the trimmed V and J ends, which lost 2 bases and 8 bases, there was a span of 10 bases. CDR3 protein: CAISEQGGDSPLHF. The CDR3 DNA sequence: TGTGCCATCAGTGAGCAGGGAGGTGATTCACCCCTCCACTTT.

The chain recombines TRBV11-2 with TRBJ2-7, with D unresolved. The CDR3 is 11 amino acids. The germline V gene encodes CDR1 SGHAT and CDR2 FQNNGV. Trimming took off 8 bases at V and 1 base at J, with 6 bases between the two ends. CDR3 loop: CASSSSYEQYF. The CDR3 nucleotides are TGTGCCAGCTCTTCTTCCTACGAGCAGTACTTC.